Listed below are T cell receptor beta chains from one sample, sequenced in a study of T cells in localized non-small cell lung cancer. Libraries were prepared by immunoSEQ multiplex PCR; TCRdb keeps only in-frame clonotypes and omits some of them. This table holds approximately 88,000 clones, about nine tenths found once. The sample consisted of PBMCs, taken before any cancer treatment. These receptors were obtained from a woman between 40 and 69 years old with stage II squamous cell lung carcinoma. Each CDR3 is given without its conserved first and last residue.

ASSSVWGDTEAF,TRBV5-1
ASSSGLAAGRSYEQY,TRBV5-1
ASSERPGTYNEQF,TRBV6-4
ASSGDRGLSGELF,TRBV5-5
ASSREGGPWGYT,TRBV6-1
ASSLKLDHQPQH,TRBV27
ASTRDRTYTDTQY,TRBV27
ASSRGLAGAYEQY,TRBV5-4
ASTLRFGPPAQDTQY,TRBV27
ASSLPGGEGYT,TRBV5-6
ASSLLGVGGGTGSYEQY,TRBV27
ASTTSAALPQH,TRBV28
ASSLRGEGGYT,TRBV13
ASKGEDGYT,TRBV19
ASSIDTGPRVVAF,TRBV19
ASTSPGRVDGYT,TRBV5-4
ASSLYGTGGYTGELF,TRBV5-1
ASSEASGGRYEQY,TRBV6-1
ASSATVINTEAF,TRBV6-5
ASRFETDTQY,TRBV28
ASGTVGPARYQPQH,TRBV5-7
SVVHQGNTIY,TRBV29-1
ATSRDLEGYEQY,TRBV15
ASSFPLRQGEYIHEQY,TRBV28
ASSEPRLSSYNEQF,TRBV7-8
ATSRDLGTAEKLF,TRBV15
SVGRDRANYGYT,TRBV29-1
ASVSSSYNSPLH,TRBV19
ASSSRTASNYGYT,TRBV9
ASSLASSLGEAF,TRBV7-8
ASSGQVGNEQF,TRBV2
ASSLDGGQWDGYT,TRBV5-1
ASSPAHANYGYT,TRBV6-4
ASSVWEIGYNEQF,TRBV9
ASSPGLAGYNEQF,TRBV7-6
ASSESSDNYGYT,TRBV10-1
ASKGSRTEAF,TRBV28
ASRVVNTEAF,TRBV28
ASSLGDRPFGYT,TRBV7-9
ATKAGTNEKLF,TRBV10-3
ASSLVTTGEYGYT,TRBV5-1
ASSLRSASGSHEQY,TRBV5-1
ASSLAGQGYGYT,TRBV7-8
ASSFVRGEGMRSQPQH,TRBV28
SVEAFGQGNTGELF,TRBV29-1
ASSLSGEGAF,TRBV5-1
ASSSQRLADYGYT,TRBV28
ASTDSRKREKLF,TRBV28
ASSAGVVSNQPQH,TRBV6-1
ASSRPSGVGPEQF,TRBV5-1
ASSLVRGQGIEKLF,TRBV11-2
ASRGGTVLNQPQH,TRBV19
ASSLDLGAKREQY,TRBV11-2
ASSLAQGEAF,TRBV5-4
ATSSARGKASHEQY,TRBV15
ASGQADNQPQH,TRBV2
SVTGTGANQPQH,TRBV29-1
ASSSLTSPFSNEQF,TRBV5-4
ASSFFGLVGSGANVLT,TRBV27
SVGHTGGSRYEQY,TRBV29-1